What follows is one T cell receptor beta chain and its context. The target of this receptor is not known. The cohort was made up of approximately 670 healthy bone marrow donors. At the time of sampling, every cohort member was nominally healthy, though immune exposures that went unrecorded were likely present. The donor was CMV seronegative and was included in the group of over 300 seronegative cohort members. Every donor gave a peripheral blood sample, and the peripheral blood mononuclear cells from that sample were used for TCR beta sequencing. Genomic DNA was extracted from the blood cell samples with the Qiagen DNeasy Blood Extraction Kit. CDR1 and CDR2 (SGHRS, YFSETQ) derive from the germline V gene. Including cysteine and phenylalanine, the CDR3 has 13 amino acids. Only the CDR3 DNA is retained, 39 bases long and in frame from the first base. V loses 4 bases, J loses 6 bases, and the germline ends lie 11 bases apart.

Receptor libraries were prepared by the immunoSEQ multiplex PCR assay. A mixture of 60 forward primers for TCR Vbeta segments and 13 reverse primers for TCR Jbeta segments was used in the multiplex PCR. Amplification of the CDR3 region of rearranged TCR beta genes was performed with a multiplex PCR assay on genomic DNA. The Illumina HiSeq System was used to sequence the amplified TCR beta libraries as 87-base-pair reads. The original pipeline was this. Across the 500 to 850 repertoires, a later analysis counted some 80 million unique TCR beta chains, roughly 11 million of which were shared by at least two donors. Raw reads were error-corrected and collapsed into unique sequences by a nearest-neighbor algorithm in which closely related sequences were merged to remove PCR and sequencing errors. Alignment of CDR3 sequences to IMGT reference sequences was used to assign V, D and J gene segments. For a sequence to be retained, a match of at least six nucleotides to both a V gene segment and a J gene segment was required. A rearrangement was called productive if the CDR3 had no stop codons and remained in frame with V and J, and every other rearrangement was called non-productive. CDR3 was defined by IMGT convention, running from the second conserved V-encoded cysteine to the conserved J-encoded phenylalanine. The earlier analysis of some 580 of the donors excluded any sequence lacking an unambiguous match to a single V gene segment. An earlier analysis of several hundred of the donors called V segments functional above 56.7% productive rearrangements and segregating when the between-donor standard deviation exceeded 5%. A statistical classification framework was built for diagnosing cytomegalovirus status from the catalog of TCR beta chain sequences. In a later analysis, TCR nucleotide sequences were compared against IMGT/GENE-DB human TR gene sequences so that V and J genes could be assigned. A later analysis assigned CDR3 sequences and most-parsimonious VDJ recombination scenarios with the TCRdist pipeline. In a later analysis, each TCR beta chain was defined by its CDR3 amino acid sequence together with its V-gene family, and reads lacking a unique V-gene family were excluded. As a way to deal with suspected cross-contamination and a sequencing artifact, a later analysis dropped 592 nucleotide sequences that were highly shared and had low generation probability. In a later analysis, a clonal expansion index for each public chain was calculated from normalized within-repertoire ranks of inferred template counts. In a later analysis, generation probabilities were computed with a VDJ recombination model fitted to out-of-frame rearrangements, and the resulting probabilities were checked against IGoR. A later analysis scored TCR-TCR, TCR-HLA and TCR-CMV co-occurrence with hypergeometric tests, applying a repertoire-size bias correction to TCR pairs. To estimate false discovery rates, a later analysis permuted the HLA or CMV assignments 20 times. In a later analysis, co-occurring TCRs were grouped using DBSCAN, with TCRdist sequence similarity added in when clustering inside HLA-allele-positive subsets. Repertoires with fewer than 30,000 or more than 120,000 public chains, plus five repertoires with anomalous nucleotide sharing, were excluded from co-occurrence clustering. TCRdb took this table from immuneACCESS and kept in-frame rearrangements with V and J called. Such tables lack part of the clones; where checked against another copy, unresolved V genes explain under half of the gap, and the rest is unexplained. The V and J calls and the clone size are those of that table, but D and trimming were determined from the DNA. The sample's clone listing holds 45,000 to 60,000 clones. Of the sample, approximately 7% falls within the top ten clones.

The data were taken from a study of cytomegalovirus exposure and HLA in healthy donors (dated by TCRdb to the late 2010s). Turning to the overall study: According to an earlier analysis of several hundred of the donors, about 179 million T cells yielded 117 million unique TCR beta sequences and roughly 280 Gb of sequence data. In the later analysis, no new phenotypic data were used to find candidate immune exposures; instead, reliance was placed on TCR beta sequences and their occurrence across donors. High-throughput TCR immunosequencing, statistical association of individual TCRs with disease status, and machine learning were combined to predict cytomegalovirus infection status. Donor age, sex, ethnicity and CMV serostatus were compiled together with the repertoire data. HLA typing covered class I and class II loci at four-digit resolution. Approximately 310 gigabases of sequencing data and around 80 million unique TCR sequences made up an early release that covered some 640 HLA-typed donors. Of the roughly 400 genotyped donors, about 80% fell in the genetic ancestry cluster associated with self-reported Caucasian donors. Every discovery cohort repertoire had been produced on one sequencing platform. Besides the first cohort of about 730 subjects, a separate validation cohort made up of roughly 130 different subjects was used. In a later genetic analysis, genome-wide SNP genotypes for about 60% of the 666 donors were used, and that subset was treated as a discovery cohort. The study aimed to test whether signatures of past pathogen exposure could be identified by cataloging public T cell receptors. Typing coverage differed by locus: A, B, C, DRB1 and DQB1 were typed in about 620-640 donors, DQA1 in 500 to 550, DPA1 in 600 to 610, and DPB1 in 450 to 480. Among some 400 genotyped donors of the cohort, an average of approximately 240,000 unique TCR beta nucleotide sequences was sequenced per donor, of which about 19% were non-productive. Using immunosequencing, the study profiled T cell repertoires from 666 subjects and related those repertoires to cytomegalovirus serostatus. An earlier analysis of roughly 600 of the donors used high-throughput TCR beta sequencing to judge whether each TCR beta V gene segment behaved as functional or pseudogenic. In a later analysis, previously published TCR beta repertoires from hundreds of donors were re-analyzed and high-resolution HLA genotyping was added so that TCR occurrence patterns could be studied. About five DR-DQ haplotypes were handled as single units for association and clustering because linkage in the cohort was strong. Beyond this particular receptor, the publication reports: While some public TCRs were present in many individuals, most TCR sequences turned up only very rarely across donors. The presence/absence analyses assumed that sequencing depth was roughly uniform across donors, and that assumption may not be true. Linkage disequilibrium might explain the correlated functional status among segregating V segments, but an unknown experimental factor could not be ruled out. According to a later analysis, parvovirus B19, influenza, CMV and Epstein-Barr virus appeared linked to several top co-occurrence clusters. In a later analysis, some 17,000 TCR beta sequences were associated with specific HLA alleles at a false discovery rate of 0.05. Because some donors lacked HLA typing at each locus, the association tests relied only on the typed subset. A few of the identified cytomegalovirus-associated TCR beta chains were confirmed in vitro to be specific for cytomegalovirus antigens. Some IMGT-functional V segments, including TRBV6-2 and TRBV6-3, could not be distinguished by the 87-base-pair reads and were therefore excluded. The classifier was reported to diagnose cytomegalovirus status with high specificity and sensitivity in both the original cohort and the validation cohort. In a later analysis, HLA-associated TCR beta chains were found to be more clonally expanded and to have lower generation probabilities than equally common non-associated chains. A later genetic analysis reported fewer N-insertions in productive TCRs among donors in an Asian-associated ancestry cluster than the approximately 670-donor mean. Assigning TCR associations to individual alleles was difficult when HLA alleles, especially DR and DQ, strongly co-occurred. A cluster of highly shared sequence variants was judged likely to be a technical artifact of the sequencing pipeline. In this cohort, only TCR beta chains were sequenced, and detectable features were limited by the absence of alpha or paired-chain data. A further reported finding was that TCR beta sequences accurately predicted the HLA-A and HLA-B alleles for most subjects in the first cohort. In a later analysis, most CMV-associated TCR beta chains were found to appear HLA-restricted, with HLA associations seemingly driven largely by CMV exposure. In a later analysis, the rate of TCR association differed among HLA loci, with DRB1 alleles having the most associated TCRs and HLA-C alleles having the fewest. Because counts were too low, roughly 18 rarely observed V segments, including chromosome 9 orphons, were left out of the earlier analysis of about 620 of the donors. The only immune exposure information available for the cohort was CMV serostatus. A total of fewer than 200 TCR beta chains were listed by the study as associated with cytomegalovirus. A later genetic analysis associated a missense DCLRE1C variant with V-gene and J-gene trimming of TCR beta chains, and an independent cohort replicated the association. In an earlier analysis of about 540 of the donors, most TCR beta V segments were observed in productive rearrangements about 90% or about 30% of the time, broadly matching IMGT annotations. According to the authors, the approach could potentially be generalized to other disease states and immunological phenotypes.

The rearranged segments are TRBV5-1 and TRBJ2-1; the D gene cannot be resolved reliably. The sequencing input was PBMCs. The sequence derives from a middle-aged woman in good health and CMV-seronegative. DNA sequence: TGCGCCAGCAGCGTTCAATCGGGCAATGAGCAGTTCTTC. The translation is CASSVQSGNEQFF.